This T cell receptor beta chain stems from a study of OX40 agonist ivuxolimab in advanced cancers. Points on this clone: Its antigen is not known.

Germline-derived CDR1 and CDR2 are SGHRS and YFSETQ. The CDR3 sequence is 14 residues long. Trimming stripped 4 bases from V and 0 bases from J, with 9 bases between. Method: immunoSEQ multiplex PCR; TCRdb's copy keeps in-frame clones and lacks some. The table has about 58,000 clones, roughly 83% seen once. Patients with a history of autoimmune disease or on systemic immunosuppression were excluded. Notes on the study in general: Clonal expansion from baseline to week 6 occurred in both CD4+ and CD8+ T cells.

The chain combines TRBV5-1 with TRBJ2-3; D tentatively reads TRBD1 or TRBD2 (5 bases each). The sample in question was CD4+ or CD8+ T cells sorted from blood, obtained in a trial of the OX40 agonist ivuxolimab. The clonotype comes from an adult with an advanced solid tumor such as melanoma, head and neck, liver or kidney cancer. CDR3 DNA sequence: TGCGCCAGCAGCGGGGGTCGGAGCACAGATACGCAGTATTTT. Amino acids: CASSGGRSTDTQYF.